This T cell receptor beta chain was sequenced for a study of cytomegalovirus exposure and HLA in healthy donors. Study in general: The Caucasian-associated ancestry cluster held 65% to 85% of roughly 400 genotyped donors.

Study outcomes and limitations: For most TCR beta V segments, an earlier analysis put the productive rate at about 87% or about 30% of the time.

PCR employed 60 Vbeta and 13 Jbeta primers. The repertoire was sequenced with immunoSEQ multiplex PCR; TCRdb's copy has only in-frame clones and lacks some. The sample comprises over 150,000 clones, roughly 84% of which are singletons, and around 2.5% rests with the top ten. This clone was found once. The antigen is undetermined. These donors counted as nominally healthy when sampled, but unrecorded immune exposures were likely. Sequences were obtained from PBMCs. The source of this sequence is a man aged 30-40 years in good health and CMV-seropositive.

Here the CDR3 reads CASILDSYNEQFF. The DNA for the CDR3 is TGTGCCAGCATCCTCGACAGCTACAATGAGCAGTTCTTC. This chain links TRBV5-8 with TRBJ2-1, with a possible D match to TRBD1 (5 bases). CDR1 is SGHTS and CDR2 is YDEGEE in the germline V gene. Trimming removed 6 bases from V and 3 bases from J, with 10 bases in between. This CDR3 has 13 residues. The full variable domain, in which reference TRBV5-8 and TRBJ2-1 provide the parts outside the CDR3, is EAGVTQSPTHLIKTRGQQATLRCSPISGHTSVYWYQQALGLGLQFLLWYDEGEERNRGNFPPRFSGRQFPNYSSELNVNALELEDSALYLCASILDSYNEQFFGPGTRLTVL.